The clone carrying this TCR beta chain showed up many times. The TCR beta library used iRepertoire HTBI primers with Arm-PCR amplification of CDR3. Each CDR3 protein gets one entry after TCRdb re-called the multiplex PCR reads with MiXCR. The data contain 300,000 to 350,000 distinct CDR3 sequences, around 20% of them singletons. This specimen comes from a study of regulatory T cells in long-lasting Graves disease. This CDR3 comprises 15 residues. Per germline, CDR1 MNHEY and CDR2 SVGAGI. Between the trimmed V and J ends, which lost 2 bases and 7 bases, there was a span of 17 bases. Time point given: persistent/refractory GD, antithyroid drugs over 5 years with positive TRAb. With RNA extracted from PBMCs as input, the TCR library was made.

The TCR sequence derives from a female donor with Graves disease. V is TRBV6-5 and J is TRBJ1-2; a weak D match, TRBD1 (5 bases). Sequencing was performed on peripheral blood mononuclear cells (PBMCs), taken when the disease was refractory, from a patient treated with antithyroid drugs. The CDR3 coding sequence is TGTGCCAGCAGTTACCGGGCAGGGACTTCAGCTGGCTACACCTTC. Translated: CASSYRAGTSAGYTF.